This T cell receptor (beta chain) originates from a study of shared clonotypes between healthy human individuals. Trimming cost V 4 bases and J 3 bases; bases outside gene matches: 9. CDR1 is SGHRS and CDR2 is YFSETQ in the germline V gene. The CDR3 sequence is 16 residues long. Study results and limitations: Clonotype sharing levels among donors were expected to vary with sequencing depth.

To note about this clone: The target antigen is unknown.

The sorted-subset replicate PCRs were given 150 to 200 ng DNA, which is about 30,000 T cell genomes. Profiling relied on immunoSEQ multiplex PCR, and the TCRdb table lists in-frame clones only, not all of them. The sample has 2 million to 2.5 million clones, approximately 96% seen once. The chain couples TRBV5-1 to TRBJ2-3; 9 bases match TRBD1. This TCR derives from a man between 18 and 29 years old in good health. The sample comprised naive CD4+ T cells sorted from blood. Subset noted: CD45RA+ positively selected. Here the CDR3 DNA reads TGCGCCAGCAGCCAACCTGAACAGGGGGCAACAGATACGCAGTATTTT. Amino acids: CASSQPEQGATDTQYF.